The rows below give T cell receptor beta chains drawn from one sample of a study of spatial heterogeneity in lung cancer. A single record per CDR3 protein comes from TCRdb applying MiXCR to the 5' RACE reads. The profile shows 45,000 to 55,000 distinct CDR3 sequences, roughly 5.7% of them singletons. Sequencing was performed on PBMCs, taken at surgery. These receptors came from a male donor with early-stage non-small cell lung cancer. CDR3s include the opening cysteine and the closing phenylalanine or tryptophan. The order of the fields is D gene, V gene, clone size, J gene, CDR3 protein, CDR3 DNA. D genes are given only for firm matches. A row's size may be missing; if present it is once, few, many or a size class.

.,TRBV2,many,TRBJ1-2,CASEPGDYGYTF,TGTGCCTCCGAGCCGGGGGACTATGGCTACACCTTC
TRBD2,TRBV19,many,TRBJ2-1,CASSIGREDYNEQFF,TGTGCCAGTAGTATCGGACGGGAGGACTACAATGAGCAGTTCTTC
.,TRBV4-1,many,TRBJ1-1,CASSQEPQGHTEAFF,TGCGCCAGCAGCCAAGAGCCCCAGGGGCACACTGAAGCTTTCTTT
.,TRBV5-1,.,TRBJ2-7,CASSTREAYEQYF,TGCGCCAGCAGCACCAGGGAGGCCTACGAGCAGTACTTC
TRBD1,TRBV4-1,few,TRBJ1-1,CASSQVGQGGAEAFF,TGCGCCAGCAGCCAGGTTGGACAGGGGGGGGCTGAAGCTTTCTTT
.,TRBV20-1,many,TRBJ2-1,CSASRRGRGNYNEQFF,TGCAGTGCTAGTCGCAGAGGGAGGGGGAACTACAATGAGCAGTTCTTC
.,TRBV11-2,many,TRBJ2-5,CASSKLSGGAQETQYF,TGTGCCAGCAGCAAACTTAGCGGAGGGGCTCAAGAGACCCAGTACTTC
TRBD2,TRBV4-1,many,TRBJ2-5,CASSQDGGGETQYF,TGCGCCAGCAGCCAAGATGGGGGAGGGGAGACCCAGTACTTC
.,TRBV11-1,many,TRBJ1-1,CASSRMENTEAFF,TGTGCCAGCAGCCGCATGGAGAACACTGAAGCTTTCTTT
TRBD1,TRBV10-3,many,TRBJ2-1,CATHRDRGDEQFF,TGTGCCACCCACCGCGACAGGGGCGATGAGCAGTTCTTC